The next 3 T cell receptor beta chains were all read from a single sample in a study of blood T cells in healthy people across ages. A J-beta primer mix and a sample-barcoded 5' primer were used in a second PCR of roughly 6 to 12 cycles. In TCRdb, the 5' RACE reads were re-called with MiXCR into one record per CDR3 protein. The sample consists of some 640,000 distinct CDR3 sequences, approximately 30% of them appearing once. The sequenced sample consisted of blood. All receptors come from a woman of 80 years or more in good health.

This clonotype was detected a few times. The chain combines TRBV20-1 with TRBJ2-1, with 14 nucleotides matching TRBD2. CDR3 length: 16 residues. V was clipped by 6 bases and J by 4 bases; unmatched bases: 8. Germline assignment: CDR1 DFQATT and CDR2 SNEGSKA (reference sequence). The CDR3 spells CSASRTSGGIYNEQFF. CDR3 nucleotides: TGCAGTGCGTCCCGGACTAGCGGGGGGATATACAATGAGCAGTTCTTC.

The chain couples TRBV20-1 to TRBJ2-3; the match to TRBD2 covers 12 bases. The CDR3 sequence is 17 residues long. Germline lookup yields CDR1 DFQATT and CDR2 SNEGSKA (reference sequence). The junction had 9 bases not matched to a gene; V was cut back by 3 bases and J by 2 bases. Here the CDR3 reads CSARRLAGEHNTDTQYF. In DNA, the CDR3 is TGCAGTGCTAGGCGACTAGCGGGGGAACACAACACAGATACGCAGTATTTT.

A few counts support this clonotype. The chain carries TRBV20-1 and TRBJ1-5; D possibly corresponds to TRBD1 (5 bases). CDR1 is DFQATT, CDR2 SNEGSKA, per germline (reference sequence). V gave up 6 bases and J gave up 6 bases, with 15 bases separating them. This CDR3 has 13 residues. The CDR3 region has the DNA TGCAGTGCGGGGGGAGGAGCCGCTCAGCCCCAGCATTTT. Translating gives CSAGGGAAQPQHF.